This T cell receptor (beta chain) was retrieved from a study of cytomegalovirus exposure and HLA in healthy donors. Across the study: Roughly 80% of roughly 430 genotyped donors fell in the Caucasian-associated ancestry cluster.

Overall study results and limits: Clonal expansion was found to be greater in HLA-associated TCR beta chains than in equally common others in a later analysis. Associated with HLA alleles at 0.05 false discovery rate in a later analysis were 16,951 TCR beta sequences.

Note on this clone: The antigen is unknown.

Looked up from germline, CDR1 is MDHEN and CDR2 is SYDVKM. V shed 6 bases and J shed 4 bases, with 15 bases lying between them. This CDR3 contains 14 residues. Both 60 Vbeta primers and 13 Jbeta primers went into the PCR. The repertoire was sequenced with immunoSEQ multiplex PCR; TCRdb's copy has only in-frame clones and lacks some. There are about 82,000 clones in the sample; over 70% occur only once, and 5.5% lies in the top ten. This chain joins TRBV28 and TRBJ1-2; D is undetermined. The clonotype was recovered from a male donor in good health and CMV-seropositive. Sequenced: PBMCs. The CDR3 protein is CASSPQELSYGYTF. CDR3 coding DNA: TGTGCCAGCAGCCCTCAAGAGCTTAGCTATGGCTACACCTTC.